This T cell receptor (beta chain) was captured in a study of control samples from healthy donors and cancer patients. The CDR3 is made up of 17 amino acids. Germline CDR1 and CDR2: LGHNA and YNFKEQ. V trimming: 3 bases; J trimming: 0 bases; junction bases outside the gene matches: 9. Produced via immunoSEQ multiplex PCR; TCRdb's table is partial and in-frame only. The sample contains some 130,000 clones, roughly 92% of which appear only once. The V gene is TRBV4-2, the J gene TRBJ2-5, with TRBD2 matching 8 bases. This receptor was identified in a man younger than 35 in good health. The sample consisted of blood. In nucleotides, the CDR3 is TGTGCCAGCAGCCATTTGAAAGCGGGGGCCGACCAAGAGACCCAGTACTTC. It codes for CASSHLKAGADQETQYF.